These T cell receptor beta chains were read from a single sample in a study of shared clonotypes between healthy human individuals. The assay was immunoSEQ multiplex PCR, and TCRdb's table has in-frame clones only and misses some. The sample has roughly 2.5 million clones, more than 80% seen once. Sequenced: naive CD4+ T cells sorted from blood. These receptors were collected from a man in his late teens or twenties in good health. Both conserved end residues are part of each CDR3. A D gene is named only where the DNA matches it firmly. Clone size, where shown, is once, few, many, or a class for clones that have expanded.

D: .; J: TRBJ2-7; size: .; V: TRBV6-6; CDR3: CASSPRRGEQYF; DNA: TGTGCCAGCAGTCCCAGGCGGGGCGAGCAGTACTTC
D: .; J: TRBJ2-1; size: once; V: TRBV9; CDR3: CASSVSGGGYNEQFF; DNA: TGTGCCAGCAGCGTATCCGGTGGCGGATACAATGAGCAGTTCTTC
D: .; J: TRBJ1-4; size: .; V: TRBV20-1; CDR3: CSARASEKLFF; DNA: TGCAGTGCTAGAGCTAGTGAAAAACTGTTTTTT
D: .; J: TRBJ2-7; size: .; V: TRBV6-6; CDR3: CASSTAYEQYF; DNA: TGTGCCAGCAGCACAGCTTACGAGCAGTACTTC
D: .; J: TRBJ1-4; size: .; V: TRBV6-5; CDR3: CASSLMTGLGNEKLFF; DNA: TGTGCCAGCAGTTTAATGACAGGTCTGGGTAATGAAAAACTGTTTTTT
D: .; J: TRBJ1-6; size: .; V: TRBV2; CDR3: CASKMGGLGNSPLHF; DNA: TGTGCCAGCAAAATGGGGGGGCTGGGGAATTCACCCCTCCACTTT
D: .; J: TRBJ1-5; size: few; V: TRBV30; CDR3: CAPHLGNQPQHF; DNA: TGTGCCCCCCACCTGGGTAATCAGCCCCAGCATTTT
D: .; J: TRBJ2-7; size: .; V: TRBV7-2; CDR3: CASSRTGTEPYEQYF; DNA: TGTGCCAGCAGCCGCACCGGGACGGAACCTTACGAGCAGTACTTC
D: TRBD2; J: TRBJ2-3; size: .; V: TRBV30; CDR3: CAWTQGLAADTQYF; DNA: TGTGCCTGGACCCAGGGACTAGCGGCAGATACGCAGTATTTT
D: .; J: TRBJ2-2; size: .; V: TRBV10-1; CDR3: CASRLNMNTGELFF; DNA: TGCGCCAGCAGATTAAATATGAACACCGGGGAGCTGTTTTTT
D: TRBD2; J: TRBJ2-7; size: once; V: TRBV18; CDR3: CASSPPGLGYYEQYF; DNA: TGTGCCAGCTCACCTCCGGGACTAGGTTATTACGAGCAGTACTTC
D: .; J: TRBJ2-1; size: .; V: TRBV7-2; CDR3: CASSFSAPYNEQFF; DNA: TGTGCCAGCAGCTTTTCAGCACCATACAATGAGCAGTTCTTC
D: .; J: TRBJ1-2; size: .; V: TRBV6-1; CDR3: CASSQPGGWGYTF; DNA: TGTGCCAGCTCGCAGCCGGGTGGGTGGGGCTACACCTTC